A single sample gave rise to the 21 T cell receptor beta chains below, sequenced in a study of T cells after yellow fever vaccination (dated by TCRdb to between 2018 and 2020). Libraries came from 5' RACE. This sample was sequenced with an Illumina HiSeq 2500. Using fastp trimming at Q25 and MiXCR clonotype assembly, TCRdb reanalyzed the public sequencing data and kept in-frame beta chains. All rows with the same CDR3 protein become a single entry with the most common DNA and genes. The table for this sample lists under 600,000 distinct CDR3 sequences; 13% of them were counted only once. The biggest ten clones account for more than 13% of the sample. The meaning of the sample's treatment or condition label: live attenuated yellow fever vaccine strain. Sample: PBMCs, taken on the day of the yellow fever booster vaccination. The receptors derive from a young man who received the YFV17D yellow fever vaccine.

The V gene is TRBV5-4, the J gene TRBJ2-1, with D perhaps TRBD1 or TRBD2 (6 bases each). V gave up 2 bases and J gave up 6 bases, with 12 bases separating them. The CDR3 contains 14 residues. From germline, CDR1 is SGHNT and CDR2 YYREEE (reference sequence). The CDR3 bases are TGTGCCAGCAGCTTCGGGGGCACCCTCAATGAGCAGTTCTTC. Translating it yields CASSFGGTLNEQFF.

This clonotype turned up a few times. A much larger clone differs from this one at a single base, so this may be a read error. The rearrangement uses TRBV6-6 and TRBJ2-7; D gene unclear. The CDR3 has 11 amino acids. Germline assignment: CDR1 MNHNY and CDR2 SVGAGI (reference sequence). For the CDR3, the DNA is TGTGCCAGCAGATACTCCTACGAGCAGTACTTC. Its translation is CASRYSYEQYF.

The chain combines TRBV11-2 with TRBJ2-5; D gene ambiguous. V shed 2 bases and J shed 1 base, with 11 bases lying between them. CDR3 length equals 15 residues. From germline, CDR1 is SGHAT and CDR2 FQNNGV. The CDR3 sequence is CASSLRYYVQETQYF. Here the CDR3 DNA reads TGTGCCAGCAGCTTAAGGTACTACGTCCAAGAGACCCAGTACTTC.

The rearrangement links TRBV20-1 to TRBJ1-2, with D hard to call. The germline CDR1 and CDR2 sequences are DFQATT and SNEGSKA (reference sequence). The CDR3 has 11 amino acids. Trimming stripped 6 bases from V and 1 base from J, with 6 bases between. The CDR3 here is CSAFLNYGYTF. The CDR3 DNA follows: TGCAGTGCCTTCCTTAACTATGGCTACACCTTC.

In this sample, this clonotype turned up a few times. The chain joins TRBV7-2 to TRBJ1-5; D unclear. This CDR3 contains 16 residues. Germline V lookup: CDR1 SGHTA, CDR2 FQGNSA. The V and J ends lost 1 base and 7 bases respectively, with 17 bases between them. This chain's CDR3 is CASSLDRTVGGQPQHF. The CDR3 region has the DNA TGTGCCAGCAGCTTAGACCGTACTGTTGGAGGGCAGCCCCAGCATTTT.

This clonotype was counted a single time. The genes are TRBV7-2 and TRBJ2-7; 9 bases are a match to TRBD2. V lost 5 bases to trimming and J lost 3 bases; unmatched junction nucleotides: 8. CDR1 is SGHTA, CDR2 FQGNSA, per germline. This CDR3 has 15 residues. CDR3 sequence reads: CASSLDLAGNYEQYF. Here the CDR3 DNA reads TGTGCCAGCAGCCTAGACCTAGCGGGGAACTACGAGCAGTACTTC.

The V call is TRBV24-1, the J call TRBJ2-7; no firm D call. The CDR3 is 13 amino acids. The germline V gene has CDR1 KGHDR and CDR2 SFDVKD. Trimming removed 9 bases at V and 4 bases at J, with 15 bases between. The CDR3 protein is CATETGPFYEQYF. CDR3 sequence (DNA): TGTGCCACCGAAACGGGCCCTTTTTACGAGCAGTACTTC.

The gene calls are TRBV29-1 and TRBJ2-7; the match to TRBD2 covers 8 bases. Germline V gene lookup returns CDR1 SQVTM and CDR2 ANQGSEA. This CDR3 is 13 amino acids long. Trimming took 7 bases from V and 3 from J; bases not matched to a gene: 8. In DNA form, the CDR3 reads TGCAGCGCCCAAGCGGGAGAGGGCTACGAGCAGTACTTC. Protein product: CSAQAGEGYEQYF.

This clonotype has just a few counts. V and J are TRBV5-1 and TRBJ2-1; no reliable D call. V was shortened by 2 bases and J by 4 bases, with 10 bases between the two germline ends. The germline V gene encodes CDR1 SGHRS and CDR2 YFSETQ. The CDR3 extends over 14 amino acids. CDR3 DNA sequence: TGCGCCAGCAGCTTTTCCCGGGCGTACAATGAGCAGTTCTTC. Its translation is CASSFSRAYNEQFF.

This clonotype was observed at least ten times. The chain combines TRBV7-2 with TRBJ2-7, with D possibly being TRBD1 (6 bases). Germline loops: CDR1 SGHTA, CDR2 FQGNSA. CDR3 length: 14 amino acids. V lost 1 base and J lost 6, with 13 bases in between. CDR3 coding DNA: TGTGCCAGCAGCTTAGGACGGGACACCGGCGAGCAGTACTTC. It codes for CASSLGRDTGEQYF.

This clonotype was detected only a few times. The V call is TRBV7-2, the J call TRBJ1-1, with D perhaps matching TRBD1 (6 bases). Trimming removed 6 bases at V and 4 bases at J, with 18 bases between. This CDR3 contains 15 residues. Germline-derived CDR1 and CDR2 are SGHTA and FQGNSA. The CDR3 loop is CASSLKAGAFTEAFF. In DNA form, the CDR3 reads TGTGCCAGCAGTTTAAAGGCAGGGGCCTTCACTGAAGCTTTCTTT.

The CDR3 loop reads CSARVAGRVNEQFF. The CDR3 coding sequence is TGCAGTGCTAGAGTTGCGGGAAGGGTCAATGAGCAGTTCTTC. The chain recombines TRBV20-1 with TRBJ2-1; possibly TRBD2 for D (6 bases). V lost 1 base, J lost 6 bases, and 13 bases lay in between. The CDR3 has 14 residues. The germline gives CDR1 DFQATT, CDR2 SNEGSKA (reference sequence).

This clonotype was picked up a small number of times. The chain combines TRBV5-4 with TRBJ1-4; D is ambiguous. Trimming took off 4 bases at V and 3 bases at J, with 13 bases between the two ends. Looked up from germline, CDR1 is SGHNT and CDR2 is YYREEE (reference sequence). This CDR3 has 15 amino acids. The CDR3 coding sequence is TGTGCCAGCAGCCGTAACTTCGGGGCTAATGAAAAACTGTTTTTT. As protein: CASSRNFGANEKLFF.

Comment on this clonotype: Since a much larger clone is just one base distant, this may be a read error. The CDR3: CARSFPPRDGAYEQYF. The DNA for the CDR3 is TGTGCCAGAAGTTTTCCCCCCCGGGACGGGGCCTACGAGCAGTACTTC. This chain joins TRBV7-8 and TRBJ2-7, with D perhaps assigned TRBD1 or TRBD2 (5 bases each). Looked up from germline, CDR1 is SGHVS and CDR2 is FQNEAQ. Trimming removed 9 bases at V and 2 bases at J, with 23 bases between. CDR3 length: 16 amino acids.

The V and J genes are TRBV20-1 and TRBJ2-7; D unclear. Germline-derived CDR1 and CDR2 are DFQATT and SNEGSKA (reference sequence). The V end lost 0 bases, the J end lost 6 bases, and 21 bases lay between the germline ends. CDR3 length: 16 amino acids. CDR3 protein: CSARDRHPGRVGEQYF. In DNA form, the CDR3 reads TGCAGTGCTAGAGATCGTCATCCGGGTCGCGTTGGCGAGCAGTACTTC.

This clonotype was seen at least ten times. This rearrangement joins TRBV6-4 to TRBJ2-2, with D uncertain. V gave up 0 bases and J gave up 0 bases, with 5 bases separating them. Germline V gene data show CDR1 as MRHNA and CDR2 as SNTAGT. The CDR3 totals 15 residues. CDR3 amino acids: CASSDSGANTGELFF. DNA of the CDR3: TGTGCCAGCAGTGACTCGGGTGCGAACACCGGGGAGCTGTTTTTT.

The chain joins TRBV6-6 to TRBJ2-7, with D hard to call. V lost 2 bases and J lost 2, with 7 bases in between. Germline CDR1 MNHNY, CDR2 SVGAGI (reference sequence). The CDR3 is made up of 13 amino acids. The CDR3 loop reads CASSYMSPYEQYF. Written as DNA, the CDR3 is TGTGCCAGCAGTTACATGTCTCCCTACGAGCAGTACTTC.

A few counts support this clonotype. This sequence joins TRBV7-9 and TRBJ2-1, with 8 bases fitting TRBD1. The V gene end was trimmed by 0 bases and the J gene end by 15 bases; junction bases not matched to a gene: 4. Germline CDR1 is SEHNR and CDR2 is FQNEAQ (reference sequence). The CDR3 has 12 residues. CDR3: CASSLAAGGPFF. CDR3 nucleotides: TGTGCCAGCAGCTTAGCGGCAGGGGGCCCGTTCTTC.

This clonotype appeared a few times. The rearrangement joins TRBV7-2 to TRBJ2-1; D is uncertain. V was shortened by 5 bases and J by 10 bases, with 12 bases between the two germline ends. Germline CDR1 is SGHTA and CDR2 is FQGNSA. The CDR3 loop spans 12 amino acids. The CDR3 region is CASSQEAREQFF. CDR3 sequence (DNA): TGTGCCAGCAGCCAAGAGGCCAGAGAGCAGTTCTTC.

The rearrangement uses TRBV18 and TRBJ1-2; D not certain. The V and J ends lost 3 bases and 4 bases respectively, with 6 bases between them. The germline V gene encodes CDR1 KGHSH and CDR2 LQKENI. The CDR3 covers 12 residues. CDR3 DNA: TGTGCCAGCTCACCGACCTCCTATGGCTACACCTTC. Its translation is CASSPTSYGYTF.

The gene calls are TRBV20-1 and TRBJ1-6; 7 bases are shared with TRBD1. Germline V gene data show CDR1 as DFQATT and CDR2 as SNEGSKA (reference sequence). The CDR3 is 18 amino acids. With 5 bases clipped from V and 0 bases from J, the junction kept 13 bases outside the gene matches. CDR3 sequence: CSAPQLRGQNSYNSPLHF. CDR3 nucleotide sequence: TGCAGTGCTCCCCAGTTACGGGGACAGAACTCCTATAATTCACCCCTCCACTTT.